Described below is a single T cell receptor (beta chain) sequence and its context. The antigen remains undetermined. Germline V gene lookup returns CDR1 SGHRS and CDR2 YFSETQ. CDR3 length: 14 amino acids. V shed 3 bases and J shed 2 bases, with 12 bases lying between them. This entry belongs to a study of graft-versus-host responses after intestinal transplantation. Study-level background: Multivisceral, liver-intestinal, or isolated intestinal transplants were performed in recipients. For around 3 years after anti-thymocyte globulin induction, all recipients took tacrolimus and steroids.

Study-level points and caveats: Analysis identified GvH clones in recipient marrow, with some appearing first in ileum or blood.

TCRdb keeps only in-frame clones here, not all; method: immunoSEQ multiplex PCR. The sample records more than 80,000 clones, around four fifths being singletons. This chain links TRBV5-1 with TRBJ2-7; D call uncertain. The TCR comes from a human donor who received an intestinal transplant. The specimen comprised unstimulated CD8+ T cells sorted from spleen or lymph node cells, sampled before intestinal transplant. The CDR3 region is CASSSYHVTYEQYF. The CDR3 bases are TGCGCCAGCAGCTCCTACCACGTAACCTACGAGCAGTACTTC. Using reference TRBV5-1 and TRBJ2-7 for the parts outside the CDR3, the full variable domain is KAGVTQTPRYLIKTRGQQVTLSCSPISGHRSVSWYQQTPGQGLQFLFEYFSETQRNKGNFPGRFSGRQFSNSRSEMNVSTLELGDSALYLCASSSYHVTYEQYFGPGTRLTVT.